The 25 T cell receptor beta chains given below trace back to one sample, sequenced in a study of shared clonotypes between healthy human individuals. TCRdb keeps only in-frame clones here, not all; method: immunoSEQ multiplex PCR. The table shows approximately 2.1 million clones, with over 90% occurring only once. The specimen was naive CD4+ T cells from PBMCs. Noted subset: CD45RA+ positively selected. The receptors come from a man aged 18 to 30 in good health. Some clones in this sample may be carry-over from other donors' samples.

In regard to this clone: This same CDR3 is encoded by further DNA sequences in the sample. This chain joins TRBV7-2 and TRBJ2-1; 7 bases fit TRBD2. Germline V CDR1 and CDR2: SGHTA, FQGNSA. After removal of 4 bases from V and 2 bases from J, the junction contained 5 bases not matched to a gene. This CDR3 region has 15 residues. In DNA, the CDR3 is TGTGCCAGCAGCTCCACGCGGGGGACCTACAATGAGCAGTTCTTC. Its translation is CASSSTRGTYNEQFF.

The V gene is TRBV28, the J gene TRBJ2-7; 12 bases are a match to TRBD1. This CDR3 is built from 15 residues. Germline V gene sequence: CDR1 MDHEN, CDR2 SYDVKM. V dropped 5 bases and J dropped 0; count of bases not matched to a gene: 2. The CDR3 protein is CASSRDRGLSYEQYF. As DNA, the CDR3 is TGTGCCAGCAGTCGGGACAGGGGGCTCTCCTACGAGCAGTACTTC.

V is TRBV7-8 and J is TRBJ2-5; 7 bases match TRBD1. The CDR3 sequence is 20 residues long. The J segment lost 0 bases and the V segment lost 0 bases, leaving 16 bases of the junction unmatched. Germline loops: CDR1 SGHVS, CDR2 FQNEAQ. The CDR3 DNA sequence: TGTGCCAGCAGCTTAGCACCGGACAGGTGGATGGGACCCCACCAAGAGACCCAGTACTTC. Amino acids: CASSLAPDRWMGPHQETQYF. The full variable domain, in which reference TRBV7-8 and TRBJ2-5 provide the parts outside the CDR3, is GAGVSQSPRYKVAKRGQDVALRCDPISGHVSLFWYQQALGQGPEFLTYFQNEAQLDKSGLPSDRFFAERPEGSVSTLKIQRTQQEDSAVYLCASSLAPDRWMGPHQETQYFGPGTRLLVL.

CDR3 sequence (DNA): TGCGCCAGCAGCCAAGATTGGGCGGGATCCCTTCTGGCGAACTATGGCTACACCTTC. It yields the protein CASSQDWAGSLLANYGYTF. V is TRBV4-1 and J is TRBJ1-2; D is uncertain. Germline loops: CDR1 MGHRA, CDR2 YSYEKL. V was trimmed by 0 bases and J by 2 bases, leaving 22 bases between them. This CDR3 has 19 residues.

CDR3 coding DNA: TGTGCCAGCAGGCGTAGCGTGGGAAATGAGCAGTTCTTC. Translated: CASRRSVGNEQFF. The chain carries TRBV28 and TRBJ2-1, with a tentative D call TRBD2 (5 bases). This CDR3 region has 13 residues. The germline CDR1 and CDR2 sequences are MDHEN and SYDVKM. Trimming removed 6 bases at V and 7 bases at J, with 13 bases between. The full variable domain, with the rest looked up from reference TRBV28 and TRBJ2-1, is DVKVTQSSRYLVKRTGEKVFLECVQDMDHENMFWYRQDPGLGLRLIYFSYDVKMKEKGDIPEGYSVSREKKERFSLILESASTNQTSMYLCASRRSVGNEQFFGPGTRLTVL.

The J gene is TRBJ1-5, the V gene TRBV2; D call uncertain. CDR3 length: 12 residues. V lost 8 bases and J lost 3, with 8 bases in between. Germline-derived CDR1 and CDR2 are SNHLY and FYNNEI. The CDR3: CASAYTNQPQHF. The CDR3, as DNA: TGTGCCAGCGCATATACCAATCAGCCCCAGCATTTT.

This clone appeared a single time. J is TRBJ1-4 and V is TRBV27, with TRBD1 matching 7 bases. V was pared by 5 bases and J by 3 bases, with 9 bases of the junction left unmatched. The germline V gene encodes CDR1 MNHEY and CDR2 SMNVEV (reference sequence). The CDR3 has 16 amino acids. The CDR3 region has the DNA TGTGCCAGCAGTCCCCACAGGGGAGGTGCTAATGAAAAACTGTTTTTT. Its translation is CASSPHRGGANEKLFF. The full variable domain, in which reference TRBV27 and TRBJ1-4 provide the parts outside the CDR3, is EAQVTQNPRYLITVTGKKLTVTCSQNMNHEYMSWYRQDPGLGLRQIYYSMNVEVTDKGDVPEGYKVSRKEKRNFPLILESPSPNQTSLYFCASSPHRGGANEKLFFGSGTQLSVL.

The count of this clone is one. The CDR3 sequence is CASSTTGVPYEQYF. In DNA, the CDR3 is TGCGCCAGCAGCACCACAGGGGTACCCTACGAGCAGTACTTC. The chain couples TRBV5-1 to TRBJ2-7, with 7 nucleotides matching TRBD1. V trimming: 4 bases; J trimming: 2 bases; junction bases outside the gene matches: 6. The germline V gene has CDR1 SGHRS and CDR2 YFSETQ. The CDR3 sequence is 14 residues long.

As to this clone: This CDR3 is also generated by other DNA sequences in the sample. The chain employs TRBV2 and TRBJ1-1; 7 bases line up with TRBD1. The germline V gene has CDR1 SNHLY and CDR2 FYNNEI. The CDR3 sequence is 14 residues long. V lost 6 bases to trimming and J lost 1 base; unmatched junction nucleotides: 5. CDR3 region: CASRETGANTEAFF. Here the CDR3 DNA reads TGTGCCAGCAGGGAAACAGGGGCGAACACTGAAGCTTTCTTT.

The rearrangement links TRBV13 to TRBJ2-3; 8 nucleotides match TRBD2. The CDR3 runs 16 residues. CDR1 and CDR2 (germline): PRHDT, FYEKMQ (reference sequence). The V and J ends lost 0 bases and 4 bases, in that order; junction bases with no gene match: 6. The CDR3 reads CASSLGGAGDADTQYF. CDR3 DNA sequence: TGTGCCAGCAGCTTAGGGGGAGCGGGAGATGCAGATACGCAGTATTTT.

Comment on this clone: At the DNA level, this CDR3 is encoded by other sequences in the same sample as well. The V gene is TRBV7-9, the J gene TRBJ1-1, with 7 bases that match TRBD1. Trimming at V came to 0 bases and at J to 3 bases, leaving 1 base not matched to a gene. There are 14 residues in the CDR3. CDR1 SEHNR and CDR2 FQNEAQ come from the germline V gene (reference sequence). This chain's CDR3 is CASSLAGGHTEAFF. CDR3 nucleotides: TGTGCCAGCAGCTTAGCAGGGGGCCACACTGAAGCTTTCTTT.

This rearrangement joins TRBV5-1 to TRBJ1-1; D is possibly TRBD1 (6 bases). Germline loops: CDR1 SGHRS, CDR2 YFSETQ. The CDR3 contains 14 residues. Between the trimmed V and J ends, which lost 9 bases and 1 base, there was a span of 16 bases. In DNA form, the CDR3 reads TGCGCCACCTCCTGGCGGGGGGCGAACACTGAAGCTTTCTTT. It is translated as CATSWRGANTEAFF.

This rearrangement joins TRBV28 to TRBJ2-1, with 10 positions matching TRBD2. There are 15 residues in the CDR3. The V gene's germline CDR1 is MDHEN and CDR2 SYDVKM. J was trimmed by 10 bases and V by 2 bases; bases with no gene match: 8. CDR3 DNA: TGTGCCAGCAGTTTAAATTCGGGACTAGCGTCCGAGCAGTTCTTC. This translates into CASSLNSGLASEQFF.

The V call is TRBV11-2, the J call TRBJ1-2; D ambiguous. CDR1 SGHAT and CDR2 FQNNGV come from the germline V gene. Trimming shortened V by 0 bases and J by 8 bases, and 7 bases separated the two germline ends. The CDR3 contains 12 residues. The CDR3 loop is CASSLDGLGYTF. The CDR3 nucleotides are TGTGCCAGCAGCTTAGACGGGTTGGGCTACACCTTC.

V is TRBV27 and J is TRBJ2-3, with D unclear. The V end lost 0 bases, the J end lost 8 bases, and 6 bases lay between the germline ends. Germline V gene sequence: CDR1 MNHEY, CDR2 SMNVEV (reference sequence). CDR3 length: 12 residues. The CDR3 here is CASSLSLGTQYF. The CDR3 DNA reads TGTGCCAGCAGTTTATCTCTGGGTACGCAGTATTTT.

In its sample, this clone was seen once. The chain uses TRBV5-1 and TRBJ2-1; 13 nucleotides line up with TRBD2. This CDR3 region has 15 residues. From germline, CDR1 is SGHRS and CDR2 YFSETQ. V was clipped by 4 bases and J by 8 bases; unmatched bases: 6. DNA for the CDR3: TGCGCCAGCAGCCCGGGACTAGCGGGGTTTCATGAGCAGTTCTTC. Its translation: CASSPGLAGFHEQFF. Filled out from reference TRBV5-1 and TRBJ2-1, the complete variable domain reads KAGVTQTPRYLIKTRGQQVTLSCSPISGHRSVSWYQQTPGQGLQFLFEYFSETQRNKGNFPGRFSGRQFSNSRSEMNVSTLELGDSALYLCASSPGLAGFHEQFFGPGTRLTVL.

The V call is TRBV6-1, the J call TRBJ2-7; 7 bases align to TRBD2. The CDR3 has 14 amino acids. CDR1 MNHNS and CDR2 SASEGT come from the germline V gene. The V gene end was trimmed by 4 bases and the J gene end by 2 bases; junction bases not matched to a gene: 5. The CDR3 nucleotides are TGTGCCAGCAGTGCGACTGGGGGGGCCTACGAGCAGTACTTC. Translation gives CASSATGGAYEQYF.

The genes are TRBV7-8 and TRBJ1-5; D ambiguous. The CDR3 has 15 residues. V lost 1 base and J 2 bases, leaving 9 bases between the germline ends. Germline values: CDR1 SGHVS, CDR2 FQNEAQ. Here the CDR3 reads CASSLGVGGNQPQHF. Written as DNA, the CDR3 is TGTGCCAGCAGCTTAGGGGTAGGAGGCAATCAGCCCCAGCATTTT.

The CDR3 nucleotides read TGTGCCAGCAGGCTTAGACCTGACAGGCACGAGCAGTACTTC. Amino acid sequence: CASRLRPDRHEQYF. V gene TRBV6-5 combines with J gene TRBJ2-7, with D maybe TRBD1 (6 bases). The CDR3 runs 14 residues. Per germline, CDR1 MNHEY and CDR2 SVGAGI. Trimming took off 6 bases at V and 5 bases at J, with 17 bases between the two ends.

V gene TRBV27 combines with J gene TRBJ2-7, with 13 bases fitting TRBD2. The length of the CDR3 is 17 residues. CDR1 MNHEY and CDR2 SMNVEV come from the germline V gene (reference sequence). With V trimmed by 5 bases and J by 0 bases, 7 bases remained unmatched. Here the CDR3 DNA reads TGTGCCAGCAGTGGGACTAGCGGGATATGGAGCTCCTACGAGCAGTACTTC. This codes for CASSGTSGIWSSYEQYF.

This clone turned up a few times. The CDR3 protein is CASSDRVAPTQYF. The CDR3 DNA reads TGTGCCAGCAGCGATAGGGTAGCGCCGACCCAGTACTTC. The chain has TRBV5-6 and TRBJ2-5; possible D gene TRBD2, 5 bases. The CDR3 has 13 residues. V shed 4 bases and J shed 7 bases, with 14 bases lying between them. Germline values: CDR1 SGHDT, CDR2 YYEEEE.

The chain couples TRBV5-4 to TRBJ1-2; TRBD1 matches at 10 bases. CDR1 and CDR2 (germline): SGHNT, YYREEE (reference sequence). With V trimmed by 1 base and J by 8 bases, 5 bases remained unmatched. CDR3 length: 14 residues. The chain's CDR3 is CASSLTGQGRGYTF. The CDR3, as DNA: TGTGCCAGCAGCTTGACGGGACAGGGGCGAGGCTACACCTTC.

The chain carries TRBV4-1 and TRBJ1-1; D gene ambiguous. The V end lost 3 bases, the J end lost 0 bases, and 8 bases lay between the germline ends. Germline CDR1 is MGHRA and CDR2 is YSYEKL. This CDR3 is 14 amino acids long. The CDR3 bases are TGCGCCAGCAGCCACGCCGCTGTGAACACTGAAGCTTTCTTT. Its translation: CASSHAAVNTEAFF.

As regards this clone: Other DNA sequences in this specimen translate into the identical CDR3. V is TRBV28 and J is TRBJ1-5, with D hard to call. Trimming stripped 3 bases from V and 7 bases from J, with 7 bases between. Germline CDR1 and CDR2: MDHEN and SYDVKM. This CDR3 is built from 12 residues. CDR3: CASSFILQPQHF. Here the CDR3 DNA reads TGTGCCAGCAGTTTTATCCTACAGCCCCAGCATTTT.

With respect to this clone: The identical CDR3 is also encoded by other nucleotide sequences in the sample. V and J are TRBV5-1 and TRBJ2-7, with D possibly TRBD2 on 6 matching bases. This CDR3 contains 15 residues. V lost 0 bases, J lost 1 base, and 11 bases lay in between. Germline-derived CDR1 and CDR2 are SGHRS and YFSETQ. CDR3 sequence: CASSLEAGSSYEQYF. The CDR3 bases are TGCGCCAGCAGCTTGGAGGCGGGATCATCCTACGAGCAGTACTTC.